This T cell receptor beta chain stems from a study of regulatory T cells in long-lasting Graves disease (dated by TCRdb to the early 2020s). Notes on the research overall: Antithyroid drugs had been taken for less than 3 months by newly diagnosed Graves' disease patients. A total of around 33 samples underwent TCR sequencing, from about 13 patients with persistent Graves' disease and some 20 patients with newly diagnosed Graves' disease. Patients with persistent Graves' disease were compared with patients with newly diagnosed Graves' disease using TCR sequencing and RNA sequencing of peripheral blood. The study was conducted in China and was registered as a clinical trial.

Read against the paper, the sample's time point label means: newly diagnosed GD, antithyroid drugs for less than 3 months. For both TCR sequencing and RNA sequencing, RNA was extracted from PBMCs using TRIzol. The diagnosis of Graves' disease followed American Thyroid Association guidelines. Patients were recruited from an endocrinology department in Xi'an, China. From each patient, approximately 9.9 milliliters of peripheral blood was collected into an EDTA anticoagulant tube. Ficoll Paque Plus density gradient separation was used to isolate PBMCs, and no additional T cell sorting was done. An Agilent 2100 Bioanalyzer and agarose gel were used to check RNA quality, and a NanoDrop 2000 was used to measure RNA concentration. Beyond this particular receptor, the publication reports: Persistent Graves' disease patients showed lower TCR Shannon entropy and fewer highly expanded clones than newly diagnosed patients, suggesting clonal expansion. Sequencing and analysis were restricted to the TCR beta chain. Preferential use of TRBV28, TRBJ1-2 and TRBJ2-5 was observed in persistent disease, whereas TRBV20-1 and TRBJ2-1 were favored in newly diagnosed disease. The authors acknowledged the small sample size as a limitation that may reduce accuracy. More public clonotypes were shared among persistent patients (more than 2,500) than among newly diagnosed patients (approximately 1,000). The study examined only peripheral blood because the primary lesion, thyroid tissue, could not be accessed.

V gives up 0 bases and J gives up 6 bases, and the segment between their germline ends measures 8 bases. The CDR3 runs 13 residues from the cysteine to the phenylalanine. The kept DNA is CDR3 alone, 39 bases in frame from the first base. As encoded in the germline V gene, CDR1 is SGHAT while CDR2 is FQNNGV. With respect to this clonotype: Its cognate antigen has yet to be identified. Base qualities are not recorded, but no much larger clone differs from it by a single base.

The method was multiplex PCR. This sample was sequenced with an Illumina HiSeq 4000. CDR3 regions were amplified by Arm-PCR with iRepertoire HTBI primers to construct TCR beta libraries. Gel purification was performed on PCR products prior to sequencing. The authors' pipeline ran thus. Across samples, 62 TRBV and 14 TRBJ segments were identified and used for gene usage analysis of CDR3 amino acid clonotypes. COPE and FqMerger were used to merge the filtered high-quality paired reads into contigs. BLAST was used to align contigs to the IMGT TRBV, TRBD and TRBJ reference genes, and CDR3 was defined following IMGT. Clonotypes above 0.1% frequency were classified as highly expanded clones. Shannon entropy served as the measure of repertoire diversity, while the Gini coefficient captured V-J evenness. Public clonotypes were defined as clonotypes shared by more than one individual. The public reads were run again by TCRdb, first through fastp at Q25 and then through MiXCR, and only productive beta chains were kept. Under each unique CDR3 protein, matching rows form one entry showing the most common genes and DNA. The V and J calls reflect TCRdb's pipeline rather than the authors' work. This sample lists a few hundred thousand distinct CDR3 sequences; 15% to 20% were detected once. Clones ranked in the top ten supply 12% to 15% of the sample.

These data are also associated with another study on T cells in Graves' hyperthyroidism and ophthalmopathy. That second publication adds: Stable Graves' hyperthyroidism was defined as the absence of progression to ophthalmopathy over 18 months of follow-up. Hyperthyroidism patients were newly diagnosed, had a disease duration of under 2 months, and were aged 18 to 65 years. Any patient with an uncontrolled infection, another autoimmune disease, pregnancy or lactation was excluded. Clinical symptoms, serum thyroxine and TRAb, thyroid ultrasound, and orbital computed tomography formed the basis for the diagnoses. A first-round RT-PCR of the TCR CDR3 used the HTBI primer set with the Qiagen OneStep RT-PCR kit. Blood samples also contained most of the expanded thyroid clonotypes (frequency above 0.001), which suggests that blood repertoires may reflect thyroid immune responses. A 13 V-J signature model separated ophthalmopathy from stable hyperthyroidism, with about 90% sensitivity and around 84% specificity in cross-validation and 80%/75% in testing. During validation, the model predicted progression to ophthalmopathy a median of roughly six months ahead of onset, with around 71% sensitivity and about 72% specificity. To identify distinguishing TCR V-J signatures, a discovery cohort of 100 or so patients was used, comprising 43 with Graves' ophthalmopathy and around 60 with stable Graves' hyperthyroidism. Whether ophthalmopathy could be predicted prospectively was tested in an independent validation cohort made up of roughly 19 hyperthyroidism patients plus 17 patients who later progressed to ophthalmopathy. The 95 to 100 discovery patients were randomly divided into training and test sets at a 7:3 ratio. The study also compared thyroid tissue and blood T-cell repertoires from roughly six Graves' hyperthyroidism patients. After sampling, hyperthyroidism patients received methimazole starting at 30 mg daily, and ophthalmopathy patients received high-dose intravenous methylprednisolone. A second multiplex PCR round built the libraries, followed by size selection and purification. Libraries were sequenced paired-end with 100 bp reads on an Illumina HiSeq2000. SOAPnuke was used to process the raw data, throwing out any read that contained adapters or uncalled bases, had a mean Phred below 15, or lacked an exact constant-primer or identifier match. High-quality paired reads were merged with COPE v1.2.5, and unique nucleotide sequences were defined as clonotypes. Clonotypes were aligned to IMGT TRBV, TRBD and TRBJ reference segments using MiTCR v1.1. The analysis was restricted to V-J combinations with a frequency above 0.0001, which together covered 99.2% of the repertoires. The TCS score was defined as the ratio of F50 (clonal expansion) to E x V (chaos), calculated using BLOSUM62-based TCRdist between CDR3 peptides within each V-J. Welch's t-statistics and random forest reduced roughly 500 V-J features to under 15, which were used in a naive Bayes classifier (R e1071). Sample size was not statistically predetermined, and blinding of investigators to group allocation was not performed. The paper describes TCR Vbeta CDR3 sequencing of 135 peripheral blood samples, made up of roughly 40 ophthalmopathy patients, around 78 hyperthyroidism patients and some 17 progressor patients.

Rearrangement joined TRBV11-2 to TRBJ1-1, with no confidently assigned D gene. The sample was peripheral blood mononuclear cells (PBMCs), taken at new diagnosis, from a patient treated with antithyroid drugs. The TCR was taken from a woman aged 25 to 39 with Graves disease. Donor details come from another sample of the same person, matched by shared clones. CDR3 region: CASSLDRIPEAFF. The DNA sequence is as follows: TGTGCCAGCAGCTTAGACAGGATCCCTGAAGCTTTCTTT.